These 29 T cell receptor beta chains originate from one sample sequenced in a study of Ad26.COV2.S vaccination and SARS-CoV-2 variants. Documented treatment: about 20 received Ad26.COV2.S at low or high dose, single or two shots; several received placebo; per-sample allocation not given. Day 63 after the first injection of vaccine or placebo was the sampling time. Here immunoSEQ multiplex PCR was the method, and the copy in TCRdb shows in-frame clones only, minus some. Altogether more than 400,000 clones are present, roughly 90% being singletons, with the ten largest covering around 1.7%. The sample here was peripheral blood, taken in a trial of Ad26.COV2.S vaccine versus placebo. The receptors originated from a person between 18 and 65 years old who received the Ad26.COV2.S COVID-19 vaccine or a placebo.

CDR3 coding DNA: TGTGCCAGCAGCCCCCGGACAGAAAACATTCAGTACTTC. This sequence encodes CASSPRTENIQYF. The J gene is TRBJ2-4, the V gene TRBV9; D is possibly TRBD1 (6 bases). From germline, CDR1 is SGDLS and CDR2 YYNGEE. The CDR3 consists of 13 residues. Trimming removed 4 bases from V and 5 bases from J, with 10 bases in between.

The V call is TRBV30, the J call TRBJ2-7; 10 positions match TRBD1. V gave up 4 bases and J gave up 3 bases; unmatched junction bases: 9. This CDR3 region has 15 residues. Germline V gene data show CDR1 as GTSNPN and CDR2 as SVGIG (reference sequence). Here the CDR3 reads CAWNSGQGYLYEQYF. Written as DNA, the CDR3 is TGTGCCTGGAACTCGGGACAGGGGTATCTCTACGAGCAGTACTTC.

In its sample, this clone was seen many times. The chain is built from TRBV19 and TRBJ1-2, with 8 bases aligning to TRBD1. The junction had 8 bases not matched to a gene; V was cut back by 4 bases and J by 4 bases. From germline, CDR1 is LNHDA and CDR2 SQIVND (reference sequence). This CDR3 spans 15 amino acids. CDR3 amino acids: CASSRARQGTYGYTF. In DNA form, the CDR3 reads TGTGCCAGTAGTAGAGCCCGACAGGGGACCTATGGCTACACCTTC.

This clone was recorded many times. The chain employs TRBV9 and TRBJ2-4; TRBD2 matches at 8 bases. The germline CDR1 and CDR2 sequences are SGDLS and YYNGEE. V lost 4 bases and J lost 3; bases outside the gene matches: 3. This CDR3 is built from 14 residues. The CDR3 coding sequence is TGTGCCAGCAGCCGTAGCGGGGACAAAAACATTCAGTACTTC. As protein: CASSRSGDKNIQYF. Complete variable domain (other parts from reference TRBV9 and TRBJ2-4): DSGVTQTPKHLITATGQRVTLRCSPRSGDLSVYWYQQSLDQGLQFLIQYYNGEERAKGNILERFSAQQFPDLHSELNLSSLELGDSALYFCASSRSGDKNIQYFGAGTRLSVL.

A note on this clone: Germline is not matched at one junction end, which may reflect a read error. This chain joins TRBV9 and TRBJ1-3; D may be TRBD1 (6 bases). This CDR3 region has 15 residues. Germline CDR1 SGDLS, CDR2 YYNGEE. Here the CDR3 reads CASTVGGGSGNTIYF. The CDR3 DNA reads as TGTGCCAGCACCGTAGGGGGGGGCTCTGGAAACACCATATATTTT.

The CDR3 DNA is TGCGCCAGCAGCCTCATAGGGACACCTACCTACAATGAGCAGTTCTTC. It encodes CASSLIGTPTYNEQFF. The chain combines TRBV4-1 with TRBJ2-1; a weak D match, TRBD1 (6 bases). The CDR3 is 16 residues long. The germline CDR1 and CDR2 sequences are MGHRA and YSYEKL. V lost 4 bases to trimming and J lost 2 bases, with 15 bases between them.

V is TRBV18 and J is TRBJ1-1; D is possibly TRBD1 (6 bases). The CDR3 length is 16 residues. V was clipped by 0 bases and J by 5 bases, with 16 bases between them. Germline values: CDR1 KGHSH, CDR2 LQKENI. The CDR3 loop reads CASSPPKTGLFTEAFF. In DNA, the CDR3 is TGTGCCAGCTCACCACCCAAGACAGGACTGTTTACTGAAGCTTTCTTT.

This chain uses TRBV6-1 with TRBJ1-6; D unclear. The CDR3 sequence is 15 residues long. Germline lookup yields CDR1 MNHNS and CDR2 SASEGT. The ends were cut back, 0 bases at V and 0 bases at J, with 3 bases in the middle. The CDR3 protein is CASSEASSYNSPLHF. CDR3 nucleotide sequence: TGTGCCAGCAGTGAAGCGAGCTCCTATAATTCACCCCTCCACTTT.

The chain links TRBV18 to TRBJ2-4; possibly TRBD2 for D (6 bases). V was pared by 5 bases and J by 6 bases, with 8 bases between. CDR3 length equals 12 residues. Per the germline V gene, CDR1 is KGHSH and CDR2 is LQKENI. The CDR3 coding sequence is TGTGCCAGCTCATACGGGGGAAACATTCAGTACTTC. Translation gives CASSYGGNIQYF.

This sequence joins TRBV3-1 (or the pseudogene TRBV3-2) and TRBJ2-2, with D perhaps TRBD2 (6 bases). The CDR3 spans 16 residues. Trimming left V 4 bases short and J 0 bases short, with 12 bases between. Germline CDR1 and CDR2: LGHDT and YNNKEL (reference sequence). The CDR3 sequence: CASSRTIFANTGELFF. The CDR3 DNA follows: TGTGCCAGCAGCCGGACTATATTCGCGAACACCGGGGAGCTGTTTTTT.

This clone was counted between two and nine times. CDR3 DNA: TGCGCCAGCAGCCAAGGGTCCGGGATCACCGGGGAGCTGTTTTTT. This codes for CASSQGSGITGELFF. This chain uses TRBV4-3 with TRBJ2-2, with a possible D match to TRBD2 (5 bases). CDR1 is LGHNA, CDR2 YSLEER, per germline. V gave up 1 base and J gave up 4 bases, with 10 bases separating them. CDR3 length equals 15 residues.

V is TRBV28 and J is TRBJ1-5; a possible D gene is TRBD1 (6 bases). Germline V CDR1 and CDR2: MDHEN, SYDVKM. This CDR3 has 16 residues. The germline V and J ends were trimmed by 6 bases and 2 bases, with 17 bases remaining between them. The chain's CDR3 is CASSTEGEVGNQPQHF. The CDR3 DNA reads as TGTGCCAGCAGCACAGAGGGGGAGGTCGGCAATCAGCCCCAGCATTTT.

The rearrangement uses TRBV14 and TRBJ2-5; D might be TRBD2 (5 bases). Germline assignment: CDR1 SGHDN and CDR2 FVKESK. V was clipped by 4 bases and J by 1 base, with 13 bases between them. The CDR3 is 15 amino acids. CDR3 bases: TGTGCCAGCAGCCCTTGGCGGACTCCCCAAGAGACCCAGTACTTC. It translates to CASSPWRTPQETQYF.

The CDR3 protein is CASSTQNTGELFF. CDR3 in DNA: TGTGCCAGCAGCACACAAAACACCGGGGAGCTGTTTTTT. The V and J genes are TRBV28 and TRBJ2-2; D is unclear. Germline CDR1 MDHEN, CDR2 SYDVKM. The ends were cut back, 6 bases at V and 2 bases at J, with 7 bases in the middle. This CDR3 contains 13 residues.

The CDR3 DNA is TGTGCCAGCAGCACCGGGACAGGTGGGACTGAAAAACTGTTTTTT. Its protein product is CASSTGTGGTEKLFF. This chain uses TRBV9 with TRBJ1-4; 8 bases align to TRBD1. The germline V gene encodes CDR1 SGDLS and CDR2 YYNGEE. V was clipped by 4 bases and J by 7 bases; unmatched bases: 9. This CDR3 comprises 15 residues.

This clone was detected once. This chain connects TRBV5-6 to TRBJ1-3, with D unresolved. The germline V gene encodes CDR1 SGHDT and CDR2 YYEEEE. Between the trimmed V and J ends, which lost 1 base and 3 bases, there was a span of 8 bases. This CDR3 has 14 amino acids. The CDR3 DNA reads TGTGCCAGCAGCTTGTATAGGGTTGGAAACACCATATATTTT. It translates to CASSLYRVGNTIYF.

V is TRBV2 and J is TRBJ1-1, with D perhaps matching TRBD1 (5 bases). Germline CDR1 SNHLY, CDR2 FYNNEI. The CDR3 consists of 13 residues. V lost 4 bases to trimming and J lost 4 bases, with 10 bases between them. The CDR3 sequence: CASSVGGGTEAFF. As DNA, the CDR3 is TGTGCCAGCAGTGTGGGGGGGGGCACTGAAGCTTTCTTT.

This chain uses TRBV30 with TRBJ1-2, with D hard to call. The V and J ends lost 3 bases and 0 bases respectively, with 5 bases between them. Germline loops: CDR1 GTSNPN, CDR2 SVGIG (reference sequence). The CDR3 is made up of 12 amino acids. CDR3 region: CAWRAANYGYTF. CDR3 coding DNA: TGTGCCTGGAGGGCAGCTAACTATGGCTACACCTTC.

CDR3 in DNA: TGTGCCATCAGTGAGTCGGCTCAAGCTAACTATGGCTACACCTTC. Protein sequence: CAISESAQANYGYTF. The chain is built from TRBV10-3 and TRBJ1-2; D remains ambiguous. In germline, CDR1 is ENHRY, CDR2 SYGVKD. The CDR3 spans 15 residues. The V end was cut by 0 bases, the J end by 0 bases, with 8 bases between.

CDR3 amino acids: CASSTSPPEQTQYF. The DNA for the CDR3 is TGTGCCAGCAGCACCTCGCCCCCGGAGCAGACCCAGTACTTC. V and J are TRBV14 and TRBJ2-5; D remains ambiguous. V was trimmed by 5 bases and J by 6 bases, leaving 16 bases between them. CDR1 is SGHDN and CDR2 is FVKESK in the germline V gene. This CDR3 has 14 residues.

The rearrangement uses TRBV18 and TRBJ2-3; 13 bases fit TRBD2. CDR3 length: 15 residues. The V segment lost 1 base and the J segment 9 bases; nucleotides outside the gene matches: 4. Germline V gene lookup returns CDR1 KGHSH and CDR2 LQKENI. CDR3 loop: CASSPLVTSGGTQYF. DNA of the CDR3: TGTGCCAGCTCACCACTTGTGACTAGCGGGGGGACGCAGTATTTT.

The CDR3 region is CAWSRGADQYF. The CDR3 DNA reads TGTGCCTGGAGTAGGGGGGCCGACCAGTACTTC. The chain carries TRBV30 and TRBJ2-5; the D call may be TRBD1 or TRBD2 (6 bases each). The CDR3 is 11 amino acids. Germline V gene lookup returns CDR1 GTSNPN and CDR2 SVGIG (reference sequence). V gave up 2 bases and J gave up 10 bases, with 11 bases separating them.

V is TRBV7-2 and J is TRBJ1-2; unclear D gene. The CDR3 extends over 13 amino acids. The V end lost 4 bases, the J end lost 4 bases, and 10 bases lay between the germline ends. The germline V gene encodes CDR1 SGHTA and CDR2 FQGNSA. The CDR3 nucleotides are TGTGCCAGCAGCTCTGACTCGGGCTATGGCTACACCTTC. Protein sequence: CASSSDSGYGYTF.

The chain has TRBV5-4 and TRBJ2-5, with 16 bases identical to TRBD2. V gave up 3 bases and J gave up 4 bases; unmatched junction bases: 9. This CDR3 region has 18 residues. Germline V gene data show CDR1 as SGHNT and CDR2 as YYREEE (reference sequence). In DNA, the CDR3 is TGTGCCAGCAGCTACTCCGGGACTAGCGGGGGGGAAGGAGAGACCCAGTACTTC. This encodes CASSYSGTSGGEGETQYF.

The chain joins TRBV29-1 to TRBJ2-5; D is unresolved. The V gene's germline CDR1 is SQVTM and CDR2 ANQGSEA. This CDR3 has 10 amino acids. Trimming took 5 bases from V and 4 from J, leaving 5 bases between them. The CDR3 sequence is CSVTRETQYF. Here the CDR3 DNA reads TGCAGCGTTACCCGAGAGACCCAGTACTTC.

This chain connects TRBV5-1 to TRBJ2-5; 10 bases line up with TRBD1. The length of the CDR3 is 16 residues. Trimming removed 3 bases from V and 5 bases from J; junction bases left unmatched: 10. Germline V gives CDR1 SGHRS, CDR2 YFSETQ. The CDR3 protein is CASSSIVTGGTETQYF. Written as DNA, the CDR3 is TGCGCCAGCAGCTCGATTGTGACAGGGGGCACGGAGACCCAGTACTTC.

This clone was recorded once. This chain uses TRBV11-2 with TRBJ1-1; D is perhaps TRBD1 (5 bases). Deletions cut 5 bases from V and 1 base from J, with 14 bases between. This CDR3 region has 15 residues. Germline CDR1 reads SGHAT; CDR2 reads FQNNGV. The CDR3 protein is CASSTSGTPNTEAFF. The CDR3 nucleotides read TGTGCCAGCAGCACGTCCGGGACGCCGAACACTGAAGCTTTCTTT.

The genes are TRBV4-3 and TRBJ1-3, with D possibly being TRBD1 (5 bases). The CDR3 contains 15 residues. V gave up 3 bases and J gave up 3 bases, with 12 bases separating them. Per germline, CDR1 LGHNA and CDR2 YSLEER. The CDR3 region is CASSQDPGLGNTIYF. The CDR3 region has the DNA TGCGCCAGCAGCCAGGATCCAGGGCTTGGAAACACCATATATTTT.

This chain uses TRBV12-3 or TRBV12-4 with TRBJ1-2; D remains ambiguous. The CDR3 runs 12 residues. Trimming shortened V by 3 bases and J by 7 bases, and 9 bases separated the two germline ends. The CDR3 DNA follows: TGTGCCAGCAGTTTTCGGGGTCTTGGCTACACCTTC. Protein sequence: CASSFRGLGYTF.